What follows are 11 T cell receptor beta chains derived from one specimen sequenced in a study of cytomegalovirus exposure and HLA in healthy donors. Primers included in the PCR were 60 Vbeta and 13 Jbeta primers. TCRdb's copy holds only in-frame clones and misses some; the assay was immunoSEQ multiplex PCR. The table includes around 76,000 clones, 78% detected once. Sequenced sample: PBMCs. Receptors originate from a man in his forties in good health and CMV-seronegative.

The rearrangement links TRBV28 to TRBJ1-2; 7 bases fit TRBD1. CDR1 is MDHEN, CDR2 SYDVKM, per germline. The CDR3 has 13 amino acids. V lost 7 bases, J lost 6 bases, and 8 bases stayed unmatched. The CDR3 spells CASNRQGSDGYTF. Written as DNA, the CDR3 is TGTGCCAGCAATAGACAGGGTTCAGATGGCTACACCTTC.

This chain connects TRBV25-1 to TRBJ1-2; a possible D gene is TRBD1 (6 bases). The V and J ends lost 1 base and 5 bases respectively, with 14 bases between them. Germline CDR1 reads MGHDK; CDR2 reads SYGVNS. The CDR3 is made up of 15 amino acids. The CDR3 DNA is TGTGCCAGCAGTGAATCCGGACAGCCTCCATATGGCTACACCTTC. As protein: CASSESGQPPYGYTF.

Details on this clone: One junction end disagrees with the germline gene, perhaps due to a read error. The V and J genes are TRBV18 and TRBJ2-7, with D perhaps matching TRBD2 (5 bases). The germline V gene encodes CDR1 KGHSH and CDR2 LQKENI. The CDR3 runs 15 residues. This chain's CDR3 is CASSTPRDSNYEQYF. The CDR3 region has the DNA TGTGCCAGCTCAACACCCCGGGATTCAAACTACGAGCAGTACTTC.

With regard to this clone: Germline and junction disagree at one end, which may indicate a read error. CDR3 DNA: TGTGCCAGCAGTAAAGCGGGACTAGCGGGAGCTGGGGCCAACGTCCTGACTTTC. Translating it yields CASSKAGLAGAGANVLTF. The gene calls are TRBV6-1 and TRBJ2-6; 14 positions agree with TRBD2. This CDR3 spans 18 amino acids. Per germline, CDR1 MNHNS and CDR2 SASEGT.

This chain connects TRBV7-3 to TRBJ2-3, with TRBD1 matching over 8 bases. The J segment lost 4 bases and the V segment lost 4 bases, leaving 1 base of the junction unmatched. Per germline, CDR1 SGHTA and CDR2 FQGTGA. This CDR3 region has 13 residues. CDR3 coding DNA: TGTGCCAGCAGCTCAGGGGGCGCAGATACGCAGTATTTT. This gives the protein CASSSGGADTQYF.

The chain carries TRBV7-9 and TRBJ2-3; a possible D gene is TRBD2 (6 bases). The V end was cut by 2 bases, the J end by 0 bases, with 12 bases between. The CDR3 spans 16 residues. Germline V gene lookup returns CDR1 SEHNR and CDR2 FQNEAQ (reference sequence). The CDR3 nucleotides are TGTGCCAGCAGCTTATGGCGGGGCGGGAGCACAGATACGCAGTATTTT. This sequence encodes CASSLWRGGSTDTQYF. Combining the CDR3 with reference TRBV7-9 and TRBJ2-3 gives the whole variable domain DTGVSQNPRHKITKRGQNVTFRCDPISEHNRLYWYRQTLGQGPEFLTYFQNEAQLEKSRLLSDRFSAERPKGSFSTLEIQRTEQGDSAMYLCASSLWRGGSTDTQYFGPGTRLTVL.

The CDR3: CASSLALLRTSFFPDTQYF. The CDR3, as DNA: TGTGCCAGCAGCTTAGCCCTACTCCGGACTAGTTTCTTCCCAGATACGCAGTATTTT. This chain connects TRBV7-9 to TRBJ2-3; 7 nucleotides agree with TRBD2. The J segment lost 4 bases and the V segment lost 0 bases, leaving 16 bases of the junction unmatched. The CDR3 runs 19 residues. The germline CDR1 and CDR2 sequences are SEHNR and FQNEAQ (reference sequence).

The chain combines TRBV19 with TRBJ1-5; D is perhaps TRBD1 (5 bases). Trimming cost V 6 bases and J 11 bases, with 17 bases left between them. The CDR3 spans 13 residues. Germline V gene lookup returns CDR1 LNHDA and CDR2 SQIVND (reference sequence). The CDR3 reads CASRALTGSSQHF. The DNA of the CDR3 is TGTGCCAGTAGAGCTTTAACAGGCTCGTCCCAGCATTTT.

This chain links TRBV14 with TRBJ1-4; D is ambiguous. The germline V gene encodes CDR1 SGHDN and CDR2 FVKESK. The CDR3 loop spans 16 amino acids. V was clipped by 4 bases and J by 0 bases, with 12 bases between them. The DNA for the CDR3 is TGTGCCAGCAGCCCTTTCATTAGCGCAACTAATGAAAAACTGTTTTTT. It encodes CASSPFISATNEKLFF.

The chain carries TRBV18 and TRBJ1-4; D is ambiguous. Germline values: CDR1 KGHSH, CDR2 LQKENI. Between the trimmed V and J ends, which lost 2 bases and 8 bases, there was a span of 15 bases. The CDR3 runs 15 residues. CDR3 protein: CASSPASSGREKLFF. In DNA form, the CDR3 reads TGTGCCAGCTCACCAGCTTCCTCTGGGCGCGAAAAACTGTTTTTT.

The V and J genes are TRBV29-1 and TRBJ2-1; no definite D call. Trimming stripped 4 bases from V and 9 bases from J, with 4 bases between. CDR1 SQVTM and CDR2 ANQGSEA come from the germline V gene. The CDR3 is 9 amino acids. CDR3 sequence (DNA): TGCAGCGTTGGGAGTGAGCAGTTCTTC. Its translation: CSVGSEQFF.